This TCR beta chain was sequenced for a study of blood T cell repertoires in COVID-19. Turning to the study itself: PBMCs, B-cell-depleted T cells, or T cells were the source of the cDNA or gDNA that made up the material.

The participants were between about 18 and 90 years old and came from some 23 US areas. Cohort assignment relied on participant-reported clinical history. The protocol was immunoSEQ multiplex PCR, while the TCRdb copy is restricted to in-frame clones and leaves out a portion. The sample contains 250,000 to 350,000 clones, roughly 87% of which appear only once. This TCR was recovered from a woman between 18 and 30 years old who had recovered from COVID-19. Specimen: PBMCs or T cells enriched from blood (not recorded which).

The CDR3 DNA follows: TGTGCCAGCAGCCAAGATATCGACGGCGGGGGAGGCTATGGCTACACCTTC. It codes for CASSQDIDGGGGYGYTF. The rearrangement uses TRBV14 and TRBJ1-2; weak D call: TRBD1 (5 bases). Trimming shortened V by 0 bases and J by 4 bases, and 18 bases separated the two germline ends. The germline V gene encodes CDR1 SGHDN and CDR2 FVKESK. This CDR3 region has 17 residues.